The entry that follows covers one T cell receptor beta chain sequence. This clonotype occurred many times. Its antigen target is currently unknown. One base away there is no much larger clone; base qualities are not given. Libraries were constructed by multiplex PCR. Sequencing was performed on an Illumina HiSeq 4000. TCR beta libraries were built with iRepertoire HTBI primers and Arm-PCR amplification of CDR3 regions. Gel purification was performed on PCR products prior to sequencing. In the source study's methods: Gene usage analysis of CDR3 amino acid clonotypes relied on the roughly 64 TRBV and around 13 TRBJ segments identified across samples. COPE and FqMerger were used to merge filtered high-quality paired reads into contigs. BLAST was used to align contigs to IMGT TRBV, TRBD and TRBJ reference genes, and CDR3 was defined according to IMGT. Any clonotype with a frequency above 0.1% was classified as a highly expanded clone. Shannon entropy was used to measure repertoire diversity, and the Gini coefficient was used to measure V-J evenness. A clonotype was considered public if more than one individual shared it. In-frame beta chains were kept once TCRdb had trimmed the public reads at Q25 with fastp and called clones with MiXCR. A single entry per CDR3 protein holds the most common genes and DNA from its merged rows. The V and J calls shown here were made by TCRdb, not taken from the authors' results. In this sample the table shows about 360,000 distinct CDR3 sequences, about 16% of which occur a single time. Clones ranked in the top ten supply 20% to 25% of the sample.

The CDR3, from cysteine to phenylalanine, totals 14 residues. The retained sequence is limited to the CDR3, 42 bases, with the frame set at the first base. The V end gives up 3 bases and the J end 6 bases, leaving 5 bases in the junction not matched to a gene. From the germline V gene, CDR1 is KGHDR and CDR2 is SFDVKD. These data belong to a study of regulatory T cells in long-lasting Graves disease (dated by TCRdb to the early 2020s). About the study as a whole: In the newly diagnosed Graves' disease group, patients had been taking antithyroid drugs for less than 3 months. A total of some 33 samples were covered by TCR sequencing, comprising 13 persistent and around 20 newly diagnosed Graves' disease patients. The study was conducted in China and was registered as a clinical trial. Patients with persistent Graves' disease were compared with patients with newly diagnosed Graves' disease using TCR sequencing and RNA sequencing of peripheral blood. What the study reported, not specific to this receptor: The authors noted that the small sample size was a limitation that may lower accuracy. Lower TCR Shannon entropy and fewer highly expanded clones were observed in persistent Graves' disease patients than in newly diagnosed patients, which suggested clonal expansion. Sequencing and analysis were restricted to the TCR beta chain. Persistent disease showed preferential use of TRBV28, TRBJ1-2 and TRBJ2-5, whereas newly diagnosed disease favored TRBV20-1 and TRBJ2-1. Only peripheral blood was studied, because thyroid tissue, the primary lesion, was inaccessible. More public clonotypes were shared among persistent patients (over 2,500) than among newly diagnosed patients (roughly 1,000).

The time point label on this specimen signifies: newly diagnosed GD, antithyroid drugs for less than 3 months. For both TCR sequencing and RNA sequencing, RNA was extracted from PBMCs in TRIzol. The diagnosis of Graves' disease was made according to American Thyroid Association guidelines. Patients for the study were recruited at an endocrinology department in Xi'an, China. From each patient, about 8.9 milliliters of peripheral blood was collected into an EDTA anticoagulant tube. Ficoll Paque Plus density gradient separation was used to isolate PBMCs, and no further T cell sorting was done. An Agilent 2100 Bioanalyzer and agarose gel were used to check RNA quality, and a NanoDrop 2000 was used to measure RNA concentration. These data were also filed under a second study, of T cells in Graves' hyperthyroidism and ophthalmopathy. The second study's paper adds: A patient counted as having stable Graves' hyperthyroidism if no progression to ophthalmopathy occurred over 18 months of follow-up. The hyperthyroidism patients were between 18 and 65 years old and newly diagnosed, with a disease duration of less than 2 months. Patients with uncontrolled infections, other autoimmune diseases, pregnancy or lactation were excluded. Diagnoses were established on the basis of clinical symptoms, serum thyroxine and TRAb, thyroid ultrasound, and orbital computed tomography. A first-round RT-PCR of the TCR CDR3 used the HTBI primer set with the Qiagen OneStep RT-PCR kit. Blood samples also contained most of the expanded thyroid clonotypes (frequency above 0.001), which suggests that blood repertoires may reflect thyroid immune responses. In cross-validation, a model built on a 13 V-J signature told ophthalmopathy apart from stable hyperthyroidism with approximately 91% sensitivity and about 81% specificity, and in testing the same model reached 80%/75%. In validation, the model predicted progression to ophthalmopathy a median of roughly six months before onset, with 70% to 71% sensitivity and 72.22% specificity. To identify TCR V-J signatures that set the groups apart, the researchers used a discovery cohort of about a hundred patients, made up of around 40 with Graves' ophthalmopathy and 57 with stable Graves' hyperthyroidism. Prospective prediction of ophthalmopathy was tested in an independent validation cohort consisting of 18 hyperthyroidism patients and around 16 patients who later progressed to ophthalmopathy. For training and testing, the 100 patients in the discovery cohort were randomly divided in a 7:3 ratio. In addition, the study compared T-cell repertoires in thyroid tissue and in blood from roughly six Graves' hyperthyroidism patients. Following sampling, methimazole starting at 30 mg daily was given to hyperthyroidism patients, and high-dose intravenous methylprednisolone was given to ophthalmopathy patients. Libraries were constructed in a second round of multiplex PCR, after which size selection and purification were performed. Sequencing of the libraries was done on an Illumina HiSeq2000 using paired-end 100 bp reads. SOAPnuke was used to process the raw data, with reads discarded if the reads contained adapters or uncalled bases, had a mean Phred below 15, or lacked an exact constant-primer or identifier match. COPE v1.2.5 was used to merge the high-quality paired reads, and each unique nucleotide sequence was defined as a clonotype. MiTCR v1.1 was used to align the clonotypes against IMGT TRBV, TRBD and TRBJ reference segments. The analysis included only V-J combinations with a frequency above 0.0001, which together covered 99% to 99.2% of the repertoires. The TCS score was defined as the ratio of F50 (clonal expansion) to E x V (chaos), calculated using BLOSUM62-based TCRdist between CDR3 peptides within each V-J. Welch's t-statistics and random forest reduced 450 to 600 V-J features to roughly 13, which were used in a naive Bayes classifier (R e1071). Sample size was not statistically predetermined, and blinding of investigators to group allocation was not performed. The paper reports TCR Vbeta CDR3 sequencing of 140 or so peripheral blood samples: 43 ophthalmopathy, 70 to 85 hyperthyroidism and around 17 progressor patients.

The clonotype originates from a woman aged 18-29 years with Graves disease. Donor details come from another sample of the same person, matched by shared clones. Here the chain combines TRBV24-1 and TRBJ1-1; 8 bases in the middle match TRBD1. The sequenced sample was peripheral blood mononuclear cells (PBMCs), obtained at new diagnosis, from a patient treated with antithyroid drugs. The nucleotide sequence is given as TGTGCCACCAGTGATACAGGGGGAAAGGCTGAAGCTTTCTTT. It codes for CATSDTGGKAEAFF.